The 32 T cell receptor beta chains listed next were all sequenced from one sample in a study of breast tumors, draining lymph nodes, adjacent tissues. TCRdb reanalysed the multiplex PCR reads using MiXCR and keeps one entry per CDR3 protein. The sample holds about 300,000 distinct CDR3 sequences, around 30% seen once. Breast cancer patients provided tissue from their axillary draining lymph nodes. Sequencing was carried out using axillary lymph node tissue. The receptor set was obtained from a female donor with breast cancer. Some clones in this sample may be carry-over from other donors' samples.

The CDR3: CASEIASGRLYNEQFF. As DNA, the CDR3 is TGTGCCAGCGAGATCGCTAGCGGGAGACTCTACAATGAGCAGTTCTTC. The chain links TRBV6-1 to TRBJ2-1; 10 nucleotides match TRBD2. Germline values: CDR1 MNHNS, CDR2 SASEGT. This CDR3 contains 16 residues. After removal of 8 bases from V and 3 bases from J, the junction contained 10 bases not matched to a gene.

This clonotype has ten or more counts. V and J are TRBV11-3 and TRBJ2-1, with 7 bases identical to TRBD1. Germline trimming cut 5 bases from V and 5 bases from J; bases unmatched to any gene: 9. Germline V gene data show CDR1 as SGHNT and CDR2 as YENEEA. CDR3 length: 15 amino acids. CDR3 nucleotide sequence: TGTGCCAGCAGCCCGGGACAGCCAGGGGACAATGAGCAGTTCTTC. Its protein product is CASSPGQPGDNEQFF. The variable domain in full, completed from reference TRBV11-3 and TRBJ2-1, reads EAGVVQSPRYKIIEKKQPVAFWCNPISGHNTLYWYLQNLGQGPELLIRYENEEAVDDSQLPKDRFSAERLKGVDSTLKIQPAELGDSAVYLCASSPGQPGDNEQFFGPGTRLTVL.

This clonotype was picked up many times. The rearrangement joins TRBV11-2 to TRBJ2-7; TRBD1 matches at 11 bases. Looked up from germline, CDR1 is SGHAT and CDR2 is FQNNGV. After removal of 3 bases from V and 4 bases from J, the junction contained 8 bases not matched to a gene. This CDR3 is 16 amino acids long. CDR3 amino acids: CASSFLVGTGGYEQYF. CDR3 nucleotides: TGTGCCAGCAGCTTCCTAGTAGGGACAGGGGGTTACGAGCAGTACTTC.

This clonotype was recorded many times. The rearrangement uses TRBV29-1 and TRBJ2-6; D call uncertain. This CDR3 spans 14 amino acids. V gave up 3 bases and J gave up 1 base, with 7 bases separating them. The germline gives CDR1 SQVTM, CDR2 ANQGSEA. The CDR3 region is CSVDVGSGANVLTF. The CDR3 nucleotides are TGCAGCGTTGATGTGGGTTCTGGGGCCAACGTCCTGACTTTC.

As for this clonotype: Compared with germline, one end of the junction differs, possibly owing to a read error. The chain recombines TRBV9 with TRBJ2-5, with D perhaps TRBD1 or TRBD2 (5 bases each). Germline CDR1 SGDLS, CDR2 YYNGEE. The length of the CDR3 is 15 residues. CDR3 in amino acids: CASSVDRGVQETPYF. The CDR3 coding sequence is TGTGCCAGCAGCGTAGATAGAGGGGTACAAGAGACCCCGTACTTC.

This clonotype has at least ten counts. The V call is TRBV2, the J call TRBJ2-2, with TRBD1 matching over 10 bases. Looked up from germline, CDR1 is SNHLY and CDR2 is FYNNEI. J gave up 5 bases and V 4 bases, and 7 bases lay outside the gene matches. This CDR3 spans 16 amino acids. DNA for the CDR3: TGTGCCAGCAGTGGGGACAGGGGTTGGTCGACCGGGGAGCTGTTTTTT. Its translation is CASSGDRGWSTGELFF.

This clonotype was seen a handful of times. A much larger clone sits a single nucleotide away, making a read error possible. The rearrangement uses TRBV20-1 and TRBJ2-7, with 8 bases aligning to TRBD1. Germline V gene sequence: CDR1 DFQATT, CDR2 SNEGSKA (reference sequence). The CDR3 sequence is 14 residues long. The ends lost 5 bases at V and 6 bases at J; junction bases unmatched: 12. The CDR3 reads CSAHQRTGTSEQYF. The CDR3 coding sequence is TGCAGTGCTCACCAACGGACAGGGACGTCCGAGCAGTACTTC.

With regard to this clonotype: Since a much larger clone is just one base distant, this may be a read error. This chain connects TRBV19 to TRBJ1-6, with D unresolved. Germline CDR1 reads LNHDA; CDR2 reads SQIVND (reference sequence). This CDR3 has 17 amino acids. This CDR3 reads CASSIEGVDSYNSPLPF. The CDR3 DNA sequence: TGTGCCAGTAGTATAGAGGGTGTGGACTCCTATAATTCACCCCTCCCCTTT. Complete variable domain (other parts from reference TRBV19 and TRBJ1-6): DGGITQSPKYLFRKEGQNVTLSCEQNLNHDAMYWYRQDPGQGLRLIYYSQIVNDFQKGDIAEGYSVSREKKESFPLTVTSAQKNPTAFYLCASSIEGVDSYNSPLPFGNGTRLTVT.

This clonotype was detected many times. V usage is TRBV6-5 and J usage is TRBJ1-4; D is possibly TRBD1 (5 bases). Per the germline V gene, CDR1 is MNHEY and CDR2 is SVGAGI. This CDR3 has 15 residues. Deletions cut 0 bases from V and 3 bases from J, with 8 bases between. Written as DNA, the CDR3 is TGTGCCAGCAGTTACTCAGGGACCGCTAATGAAAAACTGTTTTTT. Its translation is CASSYSGTANEKLFF.

The V gene is TRBV5-5, the J gene TRBJ2-5; 9 bases are shared with TRBD1. Germline loops: CDR1 SGHKS, CDR2 YYEKEE (reference sequence). Trimming cost V 4 bases and J 4 bases; bases outside gene matches: 17. The CDR3 runs to 18 residues. CDR3 sequence reads: CASSRSGTGQNEGETQYF. The CDR3 DNA follows: TGTGCCAGCAGCCGCTCCGGGACAGGGCAAAACGAGGGAGAGACCCAGTACTTC.

This clonotype was detected many times. The genes are TRBV29-1 and TRBJ2-7, with TRBD1 matching 9 bases. The V gene end was trimmed by 4 bases and the J gene end by 5 bases; junction bases not matched to a gene: 15. Germline V lookup: CDR1 SQVTM, CDR2 ANQGSEA. This CDR3 region has 16 residues. The CDR3 DNA follows: TGCAGCGTTGTAGGAAAACCCGGGACAGGGAACCACGAGCAGTACTTC. Translating it yields CSVVGKPGTGNHEQYF.

Note on this clonotype: A read error may be the cause here, since a much bigger clone is one base away. J is TRBJ2-1 and V is TRBV20-1; the D gene is possibly TRBD1 (6 bases). Germline V CDR1 and CDR2: DFQATT, SNEGSKA (reference sequence). This CDR3 spans 14 amino acids. The CDR3 DNA reads TGCAGTGCTCTCCGGGACAATTCCTACACTGAGCAGTTCTTC. It specifies CSALRDNSYTEQFF.

With respect to this clonotype: It may be a read error: a sequence one base away is much more abundant. The rearrangement uses TRBV19 and TRBJ2-1; tentative D call: TRBD1 (6 bases). V lost 8 bases, J lost 4 bases, and 12 bases lay in between. CDR1 and CDR2 (germline): LNHDA, SQIVND (reference sequence). This CDR3 has 13 residues. The CDR3 sequence: CASGTGIYNEQFF. CDR3 nucleotide sequence: TGTGCCAGTGGAACAGGGATTTACAATGAGCAGTTCTTC. The whole variable domain, remainder taken from reference TRBV19 and TRBJ2-1, is DGGITQSPKYLFRKEGQNVTLSCEQNLNHDAMYWYRQDPGQGLRLIYYSQIVNDFQKGDIAEGYSVSREKKESFPLTVTSAQKNPTAFYLCASGTGIYNEQFFGPGTRLTVL.

This clonotype was observed at least ten times. In DNA form, the CDR3 reads TGTGCCAGCAGTGATATCGCAGATACGCAGTATTTT. As protein: CASSDIADTQYF. The V gene is TRBV25-1, the J gene TRBJ2-3, with no clear D. Per the germline V gene, CDR1 is MGHDK and CDR2 is SYGVNS. This CDR3 is built from 12 residues. V was shortened by 3 bases and J by 4 bases, with 5 bases between the two germline ends.

The chain couples TRBV12-3 or TRBV12-4 to TRBJ1-1; 8 positions agree with TRBD1. Trimming removed 8 bases from V and 1 base from J; junction bases left unmatched: 6. The CDR3 runs to 14 residues. CDR3 in DNA: TGTGCCAGCCAAGCAGGACAGGGGAACACTGAAGCTTTCTTT. It codes for CASQAGQGNTEAFF.

This clonotype was seen at least ten times. The rearrangement joins TRBV9 to TRBJ2-5, with D possibly being TRBD2 (6 bases). Germline CDR1 is SGDLS and CDR2 is YYNGEE. V gave up 0 bases and J gave up 5 bases, with 11 bases separating them. This CDR3 spans 14 amino acids. This CDR3 reads CASSVAGAGETQYF. In nucleotides, the CDR3 is TGTGCCAGCAGCGTAGCCGGGGCGGGGGAGACCCAGTACTTC.

This clonotype appeared many times. J is TRBJ2-7 and V is TRBV7-8; 10 bases are a match to TRBD2. The length of the CDR3 is 15 residues. V gave up 1 base and J gave up 2 bases; unmatched junction bases: 2. The germline V gene encodes CDR1 SGHVS and CDR2 FQNEAQ. The CDR3 DNA follows: TGTGCCAGCAGCTTAGAACTAGCGGGAACCTACGAGCAGTACTTC. Its protein is CASSLELAGTYEQYF.

This clonotype appeared many times. The J gene is TRBJ2-7, the V gene TRBV12-3 or TRBV12-4, with D maybe TRBD1 (6 bases). This CDR3 is built from 14 residues. Trimming stripped 4 bases from V and 2 bases from J, with 12 bases between. Written as DNA, the CDR3 is TGTGCCAGCAGTTACACAGGGCCCCCCTACGAGCAGTACTTC. It translates to CASSYTGPPYEQYF.

Of note for this clonotype: This sequence may be a read error, since a much larger clone differs from it by one base. This chain links TRBV5-1 with TRBJ2-7, with D maybe TRBD1 (5 bases). Germline V gene lookup returns CDR1 SGHRS and CDR2 YFSETQ. The CDR3 spans 13 residues. The DNA of the CDR3 is TGCGCCAGCAGCCCCCAGGGATCCTACGACCAGTACTTC. This encodes CASSPQGSYDQYF.

The chain links TRBV20-1 to TRBJ2-7, with 8 bases matching TRBD1. CDR1 and CDR2 from the germline V gene are DFQATT and SNEGSKA (reference sequence). V dropped 6 bases and J dropped 3; count of bases not matched to a gene: 7. This CDR3 is built from 13 residues. Here the CDR3 reads CSAPWTGNYEQYF. CDR3 DNA sequence: TGCAGTGCCCCCTGGACAGGGAACTACGAGCAGTACTTC.

With respect to this clonotype: With a much larger clone just one base away, this may be a read error. J is TRBJ2-1 and V is TRBV20-1, with TRBD2 matching over 7 bases. V was pared by 0 bases and J by 6 bases, with 8 bases of the junction left unmatched. The CDR3 has 15 residues. Germline lookup yields CDR1 DFQATT and CDR2 SNEGSKA (reference sequence). CDR3 coding DNA: TGCAGTGCTAGAGACGGGAGGCTTCCATCCAATGAGCAGTTCTTC. Translation gives CSARDGRLPSNEQFF.

About this clonotype: Since no conserved phenylalanine or tryptophan closes the CDR3, a read error is the likely cause. V and J are TRBV7-2 and TRBJ2-1; the D is unclear. Germline CDR1 and CDR2: SGHTA and FQGNSA. V lost 1 base and J 10 bases, leaving 14 bases between the germline ends. CDR3 length: 14 residues. The CDR3 nucleotides read TGTGCCAGCAGCTTAGACCCGGGTAGTGAGGAGCAGTTCCTC. It yields the protein CASSLDPGSEEQFL.

J is TRBJ1-1 and V is TRBV7-9, with no clear D. The length of the CDR3 is 12 residues. Looked up from germline, CDR1 is SEHNR and CDR2 is FQNEAQ (reference sequence). The V end was cut by 6 bases, the J end by 0 bases, with 5 bases between. CDR3 sequence: CASSQLNTEAFF. The DNA of the CDR3 is TGTGCCAGCAGTCAGTTGAACACTGAAGCTTTCTTT. Full variable domain (remainder filled in from reference TRBV7-9 and TRBJ1-1): DTGVSQNPRHKITKRGQNVTFRCDPISEHNRLYWYRQTLGQGPEFLTYFQNEAQLEKSRLLSDRFSAERPKGSFSTLEIQRTEQGDSAMYLCASSQLNTEAFFGQGTRLTVV.

This clonotype was counted only a few times. One base away lies a much larger clone, so this may be a sequencing read error. Because the CDR3 is missing its conserved closing phenylalanine or tryptophan, this is likely a read error. The genes are TRBV19 and TRBJ2-1; 12 bases match TRBD2. The CDR3 length is 18 residues. J lost 12 bases, V lost 3 bases, and 18 bases had no gene match. Germline V gene lookup returns CDR1 LNHDA and CDR2 SQIVND (reference sequence). CDR3 sequence: CASSIRLAGALLQEGQFL. CDR3 sequence (DNA): TGTGCCAGTAGTATCAGACTAGCGGGAGCCCTCCTACAAGAAGGGCAGTTCCTC.

This clonotype appeared a few times. A read error may be the cause here, since a much bigger clone is one base away. The J gene is TRBJ2-5, the V gene TRBV20-1; D unresolved. This CDR3 is 11 amino acids long. Germline V gene lookup returns CDR1 DFQATT and CDR2 SNEGSKA (reference sequence). Here the CDR3 reads CAPQYQETQCF. The DNA for the CDR3 is TGTGCCCCCCAGTACCAAGAGACCCAGTGCTTC.

The J gene is TRBJ1-1, the V gene TRBV20-1; 8 nucleotides align to TRBD1. The CDR3 is 12 amino acids. CDR1 and CDR2 (germline): DFQATT, SNEGSKA (reference sequence). The trim removed 4 bases at V and 8 bases at J, leaving 6 bases unmatched. The CDR3 DNA is TGCAGTGCTACAGGGGGCTGGATGGAAGCTTTCTTT. Translating gives CSATGGWMEAFF.

This clonotype was counted ten times or more. The V call is TRBV7-6, the J call TRBJ2-7, with 8 bases lining up with TRBD2. Germline V CDR1 and CDR2: SGHVS, FNYEAQ. The CDR3 covers 13 residues. The V and J ends lost 6 bases and 7 bases, in that order; junction bases with no gene match: 8. Here the CDR3 DNA reads TGTGCCAGCAGTGCGATTGGCGGGAGGGAGCAGTACTTC. Protein sequence: CASSAIGGREQYF.

CDR3 sequence (DNA): TGCGCCAGCAGCATAGGACAGGGGGACCGCACAGATACGCAGTATTTT. Translating gives CASSIGQGDRTDTQYF. The chain recombines TRBV5-1 with TRBJ2-3; 10 positions agree with TRBD1. Unmatched junction bases numbered 6, after V lost 4 bases and J lost 1 base. The CDR3 totals 16 residues. Germline-derived CDR1 and CDR2 are SGHRS and YFSETQ.

The table lists this clonotype with many counts. The genes are TRBV9 and TRBJ2-7; TRBD2 matches 13 bases. This CDR3 is built from 18 residues. V shed 2 bases and J 2 bases; nucleotides not matched to a gene: 10. Germline CDR1 and CDR2: SGDLS and YYNGEE. For the CDR3, the DNA is TGTGCCAGCAGCGTTCACGGGGGACTAGCGGGACTCACCTACGAGCAGTACTTC. It codes for CASSVHGGLAGLTYEQYF.

This clonotype has just a few counts. This may be a read error: a much more frequent sequence differs by one nucleotide. J is TRBJ2-1 and V is TRBV7-6; 9 bases line up with TRBD2. CDR3 length: 15 amino acids. Germline CDR1 reads SGHVS; CDR2 reads FNYEAQ. V lost 5 bases to trimming and J lost 9 bases; unmatched junction nucleotides: 11. CDR3 residues: CASSVTSGRHSEQFF. The CDR3 nucleotides are TGTGCCAGCAGCGTGACTAGCGGAAGACACAGTGAGCAGTTCTTC.

The V call is TRBV6-1, the J call TRBJ2-3, with 11 bases lining up with TRBD1. Germline V lookup: CDR1 MNHNS, CDR2 SASEGT. V was pared by 8 bases and J by 4 bases, with 8 bases of the junction left unmatched. The CDR3 has 15 amino acids. Here the CDR3 reads CASLARDRGSDTQYF. Written as DNA, the CDR3 is TGTGCCAGCTTGGCTCGGGACAGGGGGTCAGATACGCAGTATTTT.

Details on this clonotype: A single base separates this from a much larger clone, so it may be a read error. This chain uses TRBV5-4 with TRBJ2-7; 13 positions agree with TRBD2. Germline CDR1 reads SGHNT; CDR2 reads YYREEE (reference sequence). This CDR3 is built from 15 residues. CDR3 protein: CASSSRTSGSYERYF. CDR3 coding DNA: TGTGCCAGCAGCTCTCGGACTAGCGGGAGCTACGAGCGGTACTTC.